This TCR beta chain was profiled in a study of CD8+CD57+ T cells in acquired aplastic anemia. Trimming pared 6 bases from V and 7 bases from J, leaving 18 bases between. This CDR3 region has 14 residues. The germline CDR1 and CDR2 sequences are SGHTA and FQGNSA. Genomic DNA templated the TCR beta VDJ and CDR3 profiling. TCRdb analysed the reads with MiXCR anew, one entry per CDR3 protein. The sample lists about 190,000 distinct CDR3 sequences, around three fifths occurring once. The rearrangement uses TRBV7-2 and TRBJ1-2; D perhaps matches TRBD1 (5 bases). The clonotype was recovered from a human donor with severe aplastic anemia or a healthy control (not recorded which). Sequencing was done on a sample of sorted CD4+, CD8+, or CD8+CD57+ T cells (not recorded which) from PBMCs. CDR3 DNA sequence: TGTGCCAGCAGGAAAATCGCAGGGAGGGGTGGCTACACCTTC. Its protein is CASRKIAGRGGYTF.